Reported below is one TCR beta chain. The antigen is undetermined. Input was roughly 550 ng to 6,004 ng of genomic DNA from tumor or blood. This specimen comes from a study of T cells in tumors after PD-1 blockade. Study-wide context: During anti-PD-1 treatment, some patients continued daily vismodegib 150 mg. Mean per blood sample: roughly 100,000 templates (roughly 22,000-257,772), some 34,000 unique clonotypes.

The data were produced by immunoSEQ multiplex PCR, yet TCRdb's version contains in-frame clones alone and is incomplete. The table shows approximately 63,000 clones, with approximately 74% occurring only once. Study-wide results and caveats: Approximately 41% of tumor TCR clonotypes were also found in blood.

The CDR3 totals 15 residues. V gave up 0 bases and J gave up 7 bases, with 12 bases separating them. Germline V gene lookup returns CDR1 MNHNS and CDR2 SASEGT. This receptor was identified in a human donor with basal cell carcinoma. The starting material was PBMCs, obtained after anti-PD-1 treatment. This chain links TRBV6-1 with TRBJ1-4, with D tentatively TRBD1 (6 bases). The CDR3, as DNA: TGTGCCAGCAGTGAAGCTGGGGGGCGGATTGAAAAACTGTTTTTT. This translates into CASSEAGGRIEKLFF.